This T cell receptor beta chain was captured in a study of Ad26.COV2.S vaccination and SARS-CoV-2 variants. Overall study: Donor was one of the participants in the Ad26.COV2.S arm of the COV1001 trial. Once or twice, 56 days apart, Ad26.COV2.S was delivered intramuscularly.

General study points: Vaccinees reportedly had broad spike-specific CD8+ and CD4+ T cell responses.

Produced via immunoSEQ multiplex PCR; TCRdb's table is partial and in-frame only. The top ten clones hold about 2.7% of a sample with some 270,000 clones, approximately 90% of them seen once. In regard to this clone: What it binds is not known.

Specified treatment: some 20 received Ad26.COV2.S at low or high dose, single or two shots; roughly five received placebo; per-sample allocation not given. Specimens were obtained on day 63 following the first vaccine or placebo injection. With V trimmed by 4 bases and J by 5 bases, 9 bases remained unmatched. Germline CDR1 and CDR2: SGHRS and YFSETQ. The CDR3 consists of 15 residues. The V call is TRBV5-1, the J call TRBJ2-7; 10 bases match TRBD1. Here the sequenced sample was peripheral blood, taken in a trial of Ad26.COV2.S vaccine versus placebo. This clonotype was obtained from a person aged 18-65 years who received the Ad26.COV2.S COVID-19 vaccine or a placebo. The CDR3 DNA reads as TGCGCCAGCAGCCCCGGGACAGGGGTGTTTCACGAGCAGTACTTC. Protein: CASSPGTGVFHEQYF.